These T cell receptor beta chains were read from a single sample in a study of regulatory T cells in long-lasting Graves disease. TCRdb re-called the multiplex PCR reads with MiXCR, one entry per CDR3 protein. The sample includes a few hundred thousand distinct CDR3 sequences, under 25% seen only once; the top ten take 14%. This specimen consisted of peripheral blood mononuclear cells (PBMCs), obtained when the disease was refractory, from a patient treated with antithyroid drugs. Receptors originate from a female donor with Graves disease. The CDR3 runs from the conserved cysteine through the conserved F or W. The D gene is left open where the match is weak. Clone size is not always given. Where it is, it says once, few, many or a class for expanded clones.

>many|TRBV7-9|TRBJ2-7|TRBD1
CASMGQRDRDSYEQYF
TGTGCCAGCATGGGACAAAGGGACAGGGACTCCTACGAGCAGTACTTC
>-|TRBV27|TRBJ1-4|-
CASSGDWGLGEKLFF
TGTGCCAGCAGTGGGGATTGGGGGTTGGGTGAAAAACTGTTTTTT
>few|TRBV6-5|TRBJ2-7|TRBD2
CASSSLGRASYEQYF
TGTGCCAGCAGTTCCTTGGGGAGGGCCTCATACGAGCAGTACTTC
>many|TRBV2|TRBJ1-5|TRBD1
CASKLDRDYYSNQPQHF
TGTGCCAGCAAACTCGACAGGGACTATTATAGCAATCAGCCCCAGCATTTT
>many|TRBV5-1|TRBJ2-7|TRBD1
CASSLRFEGQGTEQYF
TGCGCCAGCAGCCTCCGTTTCGAGGGACAGGGGACCGAGCAGTACTTC
>few|TRBV5-1|TRBJ1-2|-
CASSREGLSGDGYTF
TGCGCCAGCAGCCGAGAGGGACTGAGTGGTGATGGCTACACCTTC
>many|TRBV27|TRBJ2-2|TRBD1
CASSRGDRTVTGELFF
TGTGCCAGCAGCCGAGGGGACAGAACCGTTACCGGGGAGCTGTTTTTT
>-|TRBV2|TRBJ2-1|TRBD2
CASRAKGLAGGVEQFF
TGTGCCAGCAGAGCGAAAGGACTAGCGGGAGGAGTTGAGCAGTTCTTC
>many|TRBV28|TRBJ1-5|TRBD1
CASSEGLGGSGQPQHF
TGTGCCAGCAGTGAGGGACTAGGGGGCTCGGGTCAGCCCCAGCATTTT
>few|TRBV14|TRBJ1-3|-
CASSLEATGNTIYF
TGTGCCAGCAGCCTTGAGGCCACTGGAAACACCATATATTTT
>many|TRBV7-8|TRBJ2-5|-
CASSYRGEHSETQYF
TGTGCCAGCAGCTACCGTGGGGAACATTCCGAGACCCAGTACTTC
>few|TRBV18|TRBJ2-5|-
CASSPGRYQETQYF
TGTGCCAGCTCACCAGGGCGGTACCAAGAGACCCAGTACTTC
>-|TRBV30|TRBJ2-7|-
CAWSVGQAYEQYF
TGTGCCTGGAGTGTGGGGCAGGCCTACGAGCAGTACTTC
>many|TRBV2|TRBJ1-2|-
CASSEVGGGTDYGYTF
TGTGCCAGCAGTGAAGTTGGGGGGGGCACTGACTATGGCTACACCTTC
>-|TRBV2|TRBJ2-3|-
CASREGEGLSTDTQYF
TGTGCCAGCAGAGAGGGAGAGGGCCTTAGCACAGATACGCAGTATTTT
>many|TRBV30|TRBJ1-4|TRBD1
CAWTGGEEKLFF
TGTGCCTGGACAGGGGGCGAAGAAAAACTGTTTTTT
>few|TRBV29-1|TRBJ1-1|-
CSGYRVRTEAFF
TGCAGCGGGTACAGGGTTCGGACTGAAGCTTTCTTT
>-|TRBV28|TRBJ2-3|TRBD2
CATQRGGSRTDTQYF
TGTGCCACCCAACGGGGGGGTAGCCGCACAGATACGCAGTATTTT
>-|TRBV19|TRBJ2-7|-
CASSIDSQVSYEQYF
TGTGCCAGTAGTATAGATTCACAAGTCTCCTACGAGCAGTACTTC
>-|TRBV7-9|TRBJ2-3|-
CARSGPRSTDTQYF
TGTGCCAGAAGCGGGCCTCGGAGCACAGATACGCAGTATTTT